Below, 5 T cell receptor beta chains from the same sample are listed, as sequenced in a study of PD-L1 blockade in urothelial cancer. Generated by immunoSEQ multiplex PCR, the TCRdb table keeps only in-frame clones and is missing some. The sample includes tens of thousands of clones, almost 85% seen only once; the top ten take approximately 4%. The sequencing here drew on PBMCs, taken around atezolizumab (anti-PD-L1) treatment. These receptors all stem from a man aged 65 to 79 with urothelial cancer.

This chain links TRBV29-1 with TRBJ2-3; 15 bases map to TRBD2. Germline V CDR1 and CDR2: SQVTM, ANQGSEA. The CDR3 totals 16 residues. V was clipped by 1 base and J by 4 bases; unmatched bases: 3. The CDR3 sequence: CSVEGTSGRGADTQYF. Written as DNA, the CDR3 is TGCAGCGTTGAAGGGACTAGCGGGAGGGGGGCAGATACGCAGTATTTT.

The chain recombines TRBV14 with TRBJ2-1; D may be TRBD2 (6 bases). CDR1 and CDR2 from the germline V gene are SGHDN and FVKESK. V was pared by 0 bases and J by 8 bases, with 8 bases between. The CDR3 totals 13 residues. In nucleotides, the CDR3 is TGTGCCAGCAGCCAAGATTGGGGGGATGAGCAGTTCTTC. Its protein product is CASSQDWGDEQFF. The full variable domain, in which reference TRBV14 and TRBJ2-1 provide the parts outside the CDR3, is EAGVTQFPSHSVIEKGQTVTLRCDPISGHDNLYWYRRVMGKEIKFLLHFVKESKQDESGMPNNRFLAERTGGTYSTLKVQPAELEDSGVYFCASSQDWGDEQFFGPGTRLTVL.

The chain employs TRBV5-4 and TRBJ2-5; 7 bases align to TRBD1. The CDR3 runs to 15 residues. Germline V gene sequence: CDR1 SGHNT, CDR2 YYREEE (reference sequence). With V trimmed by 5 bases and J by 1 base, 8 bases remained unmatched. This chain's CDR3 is CASSSRQGRQETQYF. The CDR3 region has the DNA TGTGCCAGCAGTTCCAGACAGGGCCGCCAAGAGACCCAGTACTTC.

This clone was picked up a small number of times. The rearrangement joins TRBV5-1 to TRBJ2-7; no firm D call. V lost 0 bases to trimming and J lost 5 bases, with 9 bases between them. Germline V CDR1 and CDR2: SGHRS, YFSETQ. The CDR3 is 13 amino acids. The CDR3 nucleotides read TGCGCCAGCAGCTTGGGTGCGGTAAACGAGCAGTACTTC. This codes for CASSLGAVNEQYF.

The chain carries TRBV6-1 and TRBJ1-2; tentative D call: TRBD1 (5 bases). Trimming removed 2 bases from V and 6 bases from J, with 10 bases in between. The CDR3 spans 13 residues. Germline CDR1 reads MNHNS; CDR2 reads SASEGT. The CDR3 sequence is CASSEQGMDGYTF. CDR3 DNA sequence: TGTGCCAGCAGTGAACAGGGTATGGATGGCTACACCTTC.